A selection of T cell receptor beta chains follows, all from one sample in a study of T cell repertoires in cytomegalovirus infection. These receptors have no known antigen. In TCRdb, the reads were re-called with MiXCR into one record per CDR3 protein. The sample consists of around 770,000 distinct CDR3 sequences, under 35% of them appearing once. The material was cultured CD8+ T cells from PBMCs, obtained from culture after CMV antigen stimulation. The receptors stem from a human donor in good health (CMV status not recorded). Some clones in this sample may be carry-over from other donors' samples. CDR3s include the opening cysteine and the closing phenylalanine or tryptophan. Each record gives: CDR3 DNA, CDR3 protein, clone size, J gene, V gene, D gene. A D gene is named only where the DNA matches it firmly. Only some rows state a clone size, as once, few, many or a class for expanded clones.

TGTGCCAGCAGCCGAGCCACAGGGGTCGGGGAGCTGTTTTTT,CASSRATGVGELFF,.,TRBJ2-2,TRBV5-8,TRBD1
TGTGCCAGCAGCTCCAAGATCGGGGTCATCGGGGAGCTGTTTTTT,CASSSKIGVIGELFF,many,TRBJ2-2,TRBV7-9,.
TGTGCCAGCAGCAGGGGACAGGGCCTCACAGATACGCAGTATTTT,CASSRGQGLTDTQYF,many,TRBJ2-3,TRBV7-8,TRBD1
TGTGCCAGCAGCTTGCGAGCTGAGCAGTTCTTC,CASSLRAEQFF,few,TRBJ2-1,TRBV11-1,.
TGTGCCAGCAGGGGGGGGACAGGCTGGCGCACAGATACGCAGTATTTT,CASRGGTGWRTDTQYF,few,TRBJ2-3,TRBV12-3/TRBV12-4,.
TGTGCGACGGGACATGATTACAATGAGCAGTTCTTC,CATGHDYNEQFF,few,TRBJ2-1,TRBV6-6,.
TGCAGCGTTGAAGATCGAGGGACTACCCCCACCCCGACCAATGAGCAGTTCTTC,CSVEDRGTTPTPTNEQFF,.,TRBJ2-1,TRBV29-1,TRBD2
TGTGCCAGCAGTGCGTCCATTGGGGATTCCTACGAGCAGTACTTC,CASSASIGDSYEQYF,.,TRBJ2-7,TRBV2,.
TGTGCCAGCAGCTTCGGACTAGCGGGCACAGATACGCAGTATTTT,CASSFGLAGTDTQYF,many,TRBJ2-3,TRBV5-8,TRBD2
TGTGCCAGCAGTTACTTCCGGGACAGGGGGCGCAGAGGCTACACCTTC,CASSYFRDRGRRGYTF,.,TRBJ1-2,TRBV6-5,TRBD1
TGTGCCAGTACCGCAGGGGCTGGGGCCAACGTCCTGACTTTC,CASTAGAGANVLTF,few,TRBJ2-6,TRBV19,.
TGTGCCACCCTGGGGCGGAGTCCCTACAATGAGCAGTTCTTC,CATLGRSPYNEQFF,.,TRBJ2-1,TRBV27,.
TGCGCCAGCAGCCAAGAGGACGGGACAGGAAACACCATATATTTT,CASSQEDGTGNTIYF,.,TRBJ1-3,TRBV4-3,.
TGTGCCAGCAGTTTATTTTCCAGAGGGACCCGCAATCAGCCCCAGCATTTT,CASSLFSRGTRNQPQHF,few,TRBJ1-5,TRBV27,.
TGTGCCGGGGACAAGTTCACTTCGTCTGGAAACACCATATATTTT,CAGDKFTSSGNTIYF,few,TRBJ1-3,TRBV7-9,.
TGCAGCGTTGACTGGAGGGGGGCGGGTGGCTACACCTTC,CSVDWRGAGGYTF,.,TRBJ1-2,TRBV29-1,.
TGTGCCAGCAGCTTAGGCCTCAGGGGGGACCAAGAGACCCAGTACTTC,CASSLGLRGDQETQYF,few,TRBJ2-5,TRBV7-9,.
TGTGCCAGCAGACAAAACAGGGGTTTCTACAATGAGCAGTTCTTC,CASRQNRGFYNEQFF,few,TRBJ2-1,TRBV6-2/TRBV6-3,TRBD1
TGTGCCAGCCGGCCAAGCAGGGATTTTGGAACTGAAGCTTTCTTT,CASRPSRDFGTEAFF,many,TRBJ1-1,TRBV9,.
TGTGCCATCAGTGAGTCCTCTAATGAAAAACTGTTTTTT,CAISESSNEKLFF,many,TRBJ1-4,TRBV10-3,.
TGCGCCAGCAGCCAAGCCGGGCCGGGGAATCAGCCCCAGCATTTT,CASSQAGPGNQPQHF,.,TRBJ1-5,TRBV4-1,.
TGTGCCAGCAGCTTAGTCGGGGACGTCTACAATGAGCAGTTCTTC,CASSLVGDVYNEQFF,few,TRBJ2-1,TRBV7-6,.
TGTGCCAGCAGTTTTGGCTGGAGCAGGGACCCTTTCAATGAGCAGTTCTTC,CASSFGWSRDPFNEQFF,.,TRBJ2-1,TRBV28,.
TGTGCCACCAGCAGAGCGGAACATGAGCTTCCCCAGCATTTT,CATSRAEHELPQHF,.,TRBJ1-5,TRBV15,.
TGTGCCATCCATGACAGGGAGGAAGGTAATGAGCAGTTCTTC,CAIHDREEGNEQFF,.,TRBJ2-1,TRBV2,.
TGTGCCAGCAGCTTACCCCTAGGACAGCCGAACACCGGGGAGCTGTTTTTT,CASSLPLGQPNTGELFF,.,TRBJ2-2,TRBV7-2,.
TGTGCCATCACTGGGGTCCAAGAGACCCAGTACTTC,CAITGVQETQYF,few,TRBJ2-5,TRBV7-9,.
TGTGCCAGCAGCCCTCTACAGGGCGTGATATCTGAAGCTTTCTTT,CASSPLQGVISEAFF,.,TRBJ1-1,TRBV7-9,.
TGTGCCAGCAGCCCGGTAGTGTGGGATATGAACACTGAAGCTTTCTTT,CASSPVVWDMNTEAFF,.,TRBJ1-1,TRBV28,.
TGTGCCAGCAGTTACTCCGGACAGGGGGTCGGCTATGGCTACACCTTC,CASSYSGQGVGYGYTF,few,TRBJ1-2,TRBV6-6,TRBD1
TGTGCCAGCAGCCCCAGCCCCACCGGGACAGGGGGACTGAACACTGAAGCTTTCTTT,CASSPSPTGTGGLNTEAFF,.,TRBJ1-1,TRBV5-4,TRBD1
TGTGCCAGCAGTGGGGGACTAGCGCAAACCCAAGAGACCCAGTACTTC,CASSGGLAQTQETQYF,.,TRBJ2-5,TRBV12-3/TRBV12-4,TRBD2
TGTGCCAGCAGTTTGTGGCAATATAATTCACCCCTCCACTTT,CASSLWQYNSPLHF,.,TRBJ1-6,TRBV27,.
TGTGCCAGTAGTGTCCGGGACAGTGCTTCTTACGAGCAGTACTTC,CASSVRDSASYEQYF,few,TRBJ2-7,TRBV19,TRBD1
TGTGCCAGCAGTGCACTGCGCTACGGAACCCTCGATGGCTACACCTTC,CASSALRYGTLDGYTF,.,TRBJ1-2,TRBV6-1,.
TGTGCCAGCAGCTTACCCGGGTCGAACGAAGCTTTCTTT,CASSLPGSNEAFF,many,TRBJ1-1,TRBV7-6,.
TGTGCCAGCAGCTTAGCGTCTAGCGGGGTCTTTGAGACCCAGTACTTC,CASSLASSGVFETQYF,.,TRBJ2-5,TRBV7-9,TRBD2